This entry describes one T cell receptor beta chain. A second PCR of roughly 6 to 12 cycles used a sample-barcoded 5' primer and a J-beta primer mix. MiXCR, applied by TCRdb to the 5' RACE reads, yields one record per CDR3 protein. The table records approximately 780,000 distinct CDR3 sequences, 20% to 30% of them present only once. The donors, aged 6 to 90, were healthy Caucasians from Russia. V lost 0 bases and J 7 bases, leaving 15 bases between the germline ends. The CDR3 sequence is 14 residues long. CDR1 DFQATT and CDR2 SNEGSKA come from the germline V gene (reference sequence). The data were obtained in a study of blood T cells in healthy people across ages. These sequences were also reported in another study, on T cells of mothers and their children. Per that paper: Thymic selection molds TCR recombination output in much the same way for related pairs as for unrelated pairs.

The source of this sequence is a boy younger than 18 in good health. Sequencing was performed on blood. The gene calls are TRBV20-1 and TRBJ2-5; D might be TRBD1 (6 bases). In nucleotides, the CDR3 is TGCAGTGCTAGAGACACCCGGGACACAGGGACCCAGTACTTC. Translated: CSARDTRDTGTQYF.